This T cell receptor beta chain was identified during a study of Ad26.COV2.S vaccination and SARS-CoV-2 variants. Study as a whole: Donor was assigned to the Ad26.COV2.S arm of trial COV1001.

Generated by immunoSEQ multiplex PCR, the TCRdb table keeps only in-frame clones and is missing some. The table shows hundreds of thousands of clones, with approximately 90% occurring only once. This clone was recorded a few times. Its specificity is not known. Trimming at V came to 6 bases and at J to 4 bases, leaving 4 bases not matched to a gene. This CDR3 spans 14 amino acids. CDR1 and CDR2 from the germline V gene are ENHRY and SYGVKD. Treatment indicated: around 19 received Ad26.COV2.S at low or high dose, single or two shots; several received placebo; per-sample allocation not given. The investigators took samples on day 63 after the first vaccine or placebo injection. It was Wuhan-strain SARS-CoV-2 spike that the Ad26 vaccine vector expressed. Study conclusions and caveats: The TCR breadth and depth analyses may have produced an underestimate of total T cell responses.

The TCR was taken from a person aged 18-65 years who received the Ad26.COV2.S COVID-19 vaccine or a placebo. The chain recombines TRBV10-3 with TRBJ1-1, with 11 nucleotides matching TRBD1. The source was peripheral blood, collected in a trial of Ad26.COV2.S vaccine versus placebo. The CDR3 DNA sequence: TGTGCCATCAGGCCGGGACAGGGGGTCACTGAAGCTTTCTTT. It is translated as CAIRPGQGVTEAFF.